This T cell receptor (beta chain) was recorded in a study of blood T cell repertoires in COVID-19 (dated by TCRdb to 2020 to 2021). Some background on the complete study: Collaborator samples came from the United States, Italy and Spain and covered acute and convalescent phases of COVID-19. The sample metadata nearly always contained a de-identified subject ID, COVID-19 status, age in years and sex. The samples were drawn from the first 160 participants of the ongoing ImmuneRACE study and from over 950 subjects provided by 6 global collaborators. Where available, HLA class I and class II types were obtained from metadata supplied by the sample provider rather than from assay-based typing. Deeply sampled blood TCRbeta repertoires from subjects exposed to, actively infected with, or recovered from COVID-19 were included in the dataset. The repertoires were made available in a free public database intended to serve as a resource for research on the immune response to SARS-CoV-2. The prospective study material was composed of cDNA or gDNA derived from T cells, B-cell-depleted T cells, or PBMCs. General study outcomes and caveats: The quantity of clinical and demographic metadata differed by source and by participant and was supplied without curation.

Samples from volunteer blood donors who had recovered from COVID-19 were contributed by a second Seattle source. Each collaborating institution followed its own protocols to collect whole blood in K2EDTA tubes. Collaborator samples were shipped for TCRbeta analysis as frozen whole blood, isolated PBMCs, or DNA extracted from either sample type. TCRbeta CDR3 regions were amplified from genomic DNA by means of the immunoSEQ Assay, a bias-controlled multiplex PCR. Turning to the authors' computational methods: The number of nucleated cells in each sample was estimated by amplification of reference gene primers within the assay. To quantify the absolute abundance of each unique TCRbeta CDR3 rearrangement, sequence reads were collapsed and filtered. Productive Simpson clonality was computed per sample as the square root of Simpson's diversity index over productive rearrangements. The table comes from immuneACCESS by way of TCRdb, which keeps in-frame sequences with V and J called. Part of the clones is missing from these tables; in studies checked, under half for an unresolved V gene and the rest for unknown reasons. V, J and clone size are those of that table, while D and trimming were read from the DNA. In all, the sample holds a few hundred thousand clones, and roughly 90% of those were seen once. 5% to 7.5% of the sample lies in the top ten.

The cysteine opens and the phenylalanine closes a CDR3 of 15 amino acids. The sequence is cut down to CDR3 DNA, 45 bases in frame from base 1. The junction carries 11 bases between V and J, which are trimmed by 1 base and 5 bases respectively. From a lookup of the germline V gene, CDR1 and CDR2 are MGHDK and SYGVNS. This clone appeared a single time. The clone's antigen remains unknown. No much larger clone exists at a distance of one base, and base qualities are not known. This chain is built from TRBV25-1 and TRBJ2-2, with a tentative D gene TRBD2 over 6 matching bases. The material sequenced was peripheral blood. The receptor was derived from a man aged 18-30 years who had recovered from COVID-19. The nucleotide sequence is TGTGCCAGCAGTGAATTCGGGGGAAAGACCGGGGAGCTGTTTTTT. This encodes CASSEFGGKTGELFF.